The 5 T cell receptor beta chains below come from one sample, sequenced in a study of radiation and T cells in renal cell carcinoma. Profiled with immunoSEQ multiplex PCR; TCRdb holds only in-frame clones, not every one. The profile covers about 150,000 clones, with over 80% appearing a single time and around 13% taken by the ten largest. Documented time point: blood 2 weeks post-SBRT. Treatment given: 15 Gy SBRT to primary tumor, nephrectomy 4 weeks later. The source material was blood, sampled from a patient whose treatment included radiotherapy and nephrectomy. The receptors originated from a woman between 45 and 65 years old with renal cell carcinoma.

The chain couples TRBV4-1 to TRBJ1-2; D is unclear. V was trimmed by 4 bases and J by 6 bases, leaving 18 bases between them. Looked up from germline, CDR1 is MGHRA and CDR2 is YSYEKL. CDR3 length equals 15 residues. CDR3 DNA: TGCGCCAGCAGCCCCACGGCGACAAGTTCCAATGGCTACACCTTC. Protein sequence: CASSPTATSSNGYTF.

This clone has only a few counts. The genes are TRBV2 and TRBJ1-6, with D possibly being TRBD1 (6 bases). CDR1 is SNHLY, CDR2 FYNNEI, per germline. The V end lost 6 bases, the J end lost 10 bases, and 16 bases lay between the germline ends. The CDR3 is 14 amino acids. The CDR3, as DNA: TGTGCCAGCAGACTCGGACAGCCCGGGTCACCCCTCCACTTT. This gives the protein CASRLGQPGSPLHF.

The chain joins TRBV9 to TRBJ1-4; no reliable D call. The CDR3 is 13 amino acids. Per germline, CDR1 SGDLS and CDR2 YYNGEE. With 3 bases removed from V and 5 bases from J, the gap between germline ends came to 8 bases. CDR3 in DNA: TGTGCCAGCAGCGCCGTGTTCAATGAAAAACTGTTTTTT. Translated, it gives CASSAVFNEKLFF.

The rearrangement uses TRBV19 and TRBJ1-5, with D possibly matching TRBD1 (5 bases). The length of the CDR3 is 13 residues. Trimming took 5 bases from V and 5 from J, leaving 10 bases between them. Germline V gene lookup returns CDR1 LNHDA and CDR2 SQIVND (reference sequence). In nucleotides, the CDR3 is TGTGCCAGTAGTCTGGAGGGGTATCAGCCCCAGCATTTT. It encodes CASSLEGYQPQHF.

The chain is built from TRBV11-3 and TRBJ1-6; weak D call: TRBD1 (6 bases). This CDR3 has 14 residues. Trimming took 4 bases from V and 6 from J, leaving 10 bases between them. Germline values: CDR1 SGHNT, CDR2 YENEEA. CDR3 bases: TGTGCCAGCAGCTCCGGACAGAGTAATTCACCCCTCCACTTT. It translates to CASSSGQSNSPLHF.